This T cell receptor (beta chain) was retrieved from a study of blood T cell repertoires in COVID-19. Looking at the study overall: Sources were T cells, B-cell-depleted T cells, or PBMCs; the material itself was cDNA or gDNA.

As processed by the authors: Estimates of nucleated cell counts were drawn from the amplification of reference gene primers. Generated by immunoSEQ multiplex PCR, the TCRdb table keeps only in-frame clones and is missing some. V, J and clone size are taken as reported in that table, and D and trimming were inferred from the DNA itself. The profile covers under 80,000 clones, with about 86% appearing a single time and almost 4.5% taken by the ten largest. Germline V lookup: CDR1 MGHRA, CDR2 YSYEKL. J gave up 9 bases and V 0 bases, and 8 bases lay outside the gene matches. This CDR3 is built from 15 residues.

Input material: peripheral blood. The TCR sequence derives from a man over 45 with active COVID-19. The V gene is TRBV4-1, the J gene TRBJ1-2, with 9 positions matching TRBD1. The CDR3 reads CASSQDQGTGYSYTF. The DNA for the CDR3 is TGCGCCAGCAGCCAAGATCAGGGGACAGGGTACAGCTACACCTTC.